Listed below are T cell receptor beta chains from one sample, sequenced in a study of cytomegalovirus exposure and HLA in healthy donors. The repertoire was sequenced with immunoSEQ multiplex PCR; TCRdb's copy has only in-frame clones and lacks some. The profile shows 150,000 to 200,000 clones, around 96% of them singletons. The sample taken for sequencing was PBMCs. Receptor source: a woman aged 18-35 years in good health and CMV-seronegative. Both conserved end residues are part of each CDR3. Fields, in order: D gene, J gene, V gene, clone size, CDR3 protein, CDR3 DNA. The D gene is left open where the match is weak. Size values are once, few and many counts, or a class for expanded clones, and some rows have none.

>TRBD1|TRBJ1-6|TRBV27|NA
CASSSPSGTASNSPLHF
TGTGCCAGCAGTTCTCCCTCCGGGACAGCATCTAATTCACCCCTCCACTTT
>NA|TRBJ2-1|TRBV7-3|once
CASSSGLSNEQFF
TGTGCCAGCAGCTCCGGACTTTCCAATGAGCAGTTCTTC
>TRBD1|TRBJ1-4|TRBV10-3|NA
CAISAPDRGREKLFF
TGTGCCATCAGTGCCCCGGACAGGGGGCGGGAAAAACTGTTTTTT
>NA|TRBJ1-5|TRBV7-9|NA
CASSLDRSSQPQHF
TGTGCCAGCAGCTTAGACAGGAGTAGCCAGCCCCAGCATTTT
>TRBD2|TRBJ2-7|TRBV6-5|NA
CVTAAPGRGLGEQYF
TGTGTCACAGCGGCCCCTGGGCGGGGGTTAGGCGAGCAGTACTTC
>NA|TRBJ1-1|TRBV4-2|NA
CASSQAAGELNTEAFF
TGTGCCAGCAGCCAAGCGGCGGGGGAATTGAACACTGAAGCTTTCTTT
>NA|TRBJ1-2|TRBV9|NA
CASSVGPGEGYGYTF
TGTGCCAGCAGCGTAGGCCCAGGAGAGGGCTATGGCTACACCTTC
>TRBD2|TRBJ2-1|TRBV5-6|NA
CASRLTGGNYNEQFF
TGTGCCAGCAGACTAACGGGGGGGAACTACAATGAGCAGTTCTTC
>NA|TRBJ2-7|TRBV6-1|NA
CAGRRESSYEQYF
TGTGCCGGGCGAAGGGAGAGCTCCTACGAGCAGTACTTC
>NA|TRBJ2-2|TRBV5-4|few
CASSSPLSTGELFF
TGTGCCAGCAGCTCCCCGTTGAGCACCGGGGAGCTGTTTTTT
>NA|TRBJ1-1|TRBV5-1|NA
CASSLEEGRGTEAFF
TGCGCCAGCAGCTTGGAGGAGGGGCGAGGCACTGAAGCTTTCTTT
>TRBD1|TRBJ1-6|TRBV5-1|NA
CASSFGGQYNSPLHF
TGCGCCAGCAGCTTCGGGGGACAGTATAATTCACCCCTCCACTTT
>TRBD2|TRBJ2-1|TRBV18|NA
CASSSHRGAYNEQFF
TGTGCCAGCTCATCCCACCGGGGGGCCTACAATGAGCAGTTCTTC
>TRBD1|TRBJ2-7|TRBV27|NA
CASSFTGGAGYEQYF
TGTGCCAGCAGTTTTACAGGGGGCGCCGGATACGAGCAGTACTTC
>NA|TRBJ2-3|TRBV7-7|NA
CASSPSVFSGSTDTQYF
TGTGCTAGCAGCCCCTCAGTCTTTAGCGGATCCACAGATACGCAGTATTTT
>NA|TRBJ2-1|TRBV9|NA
CASMRGNAYNEQFF
TGTGCCAGCATGAGAGGGAACGCCTACAATGAGCAGTTCTTC
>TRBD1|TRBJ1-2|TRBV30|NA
CAWSTGGNYGYTF
TGTGCCTGGTCGACAGGGGGCAACTATGGCTACACCTTC
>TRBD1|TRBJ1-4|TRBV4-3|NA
CASSRVGTANEKLFF
TGCGCCAGCAGCAGAGTTGGGACAGCGAATGAAAAACTGTTTTTT
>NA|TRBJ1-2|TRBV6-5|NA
CASSSRGMDGYTF
TGTGCCAGCAGTTCTCGGGGGATGGATGGCTACACCTTC
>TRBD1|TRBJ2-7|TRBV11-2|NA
CASSLDGQGKEQYF
TGTGCCAGCAGCTTAGATGGACAGGGGAAGGAGCAGTACTTC
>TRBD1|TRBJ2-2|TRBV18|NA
CASSFRQGDTGELFF
TGTGCCAGCTCATTCAGACAGGGGGACACCGGGGAGCTGTTTTTT
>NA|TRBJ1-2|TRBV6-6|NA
CASSYRGGSNYGYTF
TGTGCCAGCAGTTACCGGGGGGGCAGCAACTATGGCTACACCTTC
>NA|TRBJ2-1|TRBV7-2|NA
CASSPQVRLHGSYNEQFF
TGTGCCAGCAGCCCCCAAGTTCGTCTGCACGGGTCCTACAATGAGCAGTTCTTC
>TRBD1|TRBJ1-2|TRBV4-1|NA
CASRDYRGGYGYTF
TGCGCCAGCAGAGACTACAGGGGGGGCTATGGCTACACCTTC
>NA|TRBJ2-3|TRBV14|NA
CASSQDSGVFTDTQYF
TGTGCCAGCAGCCAAGATTCGGGGGTTTTCACAGATACGCAGTATTTT
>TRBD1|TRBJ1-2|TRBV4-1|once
CASSLLGTGDYGYTF
TGCGCCAGCAGCCTATTAGGGACAGGGGACTATGGCTACACCTTC
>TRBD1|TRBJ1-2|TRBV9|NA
CASSGDRVEYGYTF
TGTGCCAGCAGCGGGGACAGGGTAGAATATGGCTACACCTTC
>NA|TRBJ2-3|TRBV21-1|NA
CASSKGTDRYTDTQYF
TGTGCCAGCAGCAAAGGGACCGACAGGTACACAGATACGCAGTATTTT
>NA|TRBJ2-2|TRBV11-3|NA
CASSLGDKDTGELFF
TGTGCCAGCAGCTTAGGGGACAAGGACACCGGGGAGCTGTTTTTT
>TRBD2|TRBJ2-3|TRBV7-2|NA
CASSPQGLPRTDTQYF
TGTGCCAGCAGCCCCCAGGGACTACCCCGCACAGATACGCAGTATTTT
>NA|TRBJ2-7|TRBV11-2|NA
CASSISFYEQYF
TGTGCCAGCAGCATTAGTTTCTACGAGCAGTACTTC
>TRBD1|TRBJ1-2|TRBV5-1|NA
CASSSGTGNYGYTF
TGCGCCAGCAGCTCTGGGACAGGCAACTATGGCTACACCTTC
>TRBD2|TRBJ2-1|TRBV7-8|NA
CASSTTRTSGLAQNEQFF
TGTGCCAGCAGCACAACTAGGACTAGCGGACTAGCACAAAATGAGCAGTTCTTC
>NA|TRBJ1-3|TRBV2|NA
CASRGANGGNTIYF
TGTGCCAGCAGGGGGGCAAACGGTGGAAACACCATATATTTT
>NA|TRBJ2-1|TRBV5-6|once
CASSLYSSSPKSSYNEQFF
TGTGCCAGCAGCTTGTACAGCTCCAGCCCTAAGAGCTCCTACAATGAGCAGTTCTTC
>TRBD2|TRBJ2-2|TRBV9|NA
CASKASGGGGELFF
TGTGCCAGCAAGGCTAGCGGGGGCGGCGGGGAGCTGTTTTTT
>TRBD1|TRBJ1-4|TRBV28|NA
CASSPPRTGVEKLFF
TGTGCCAGCAGCCCTCCTAGGACAGGGGTTGAAAAACTGTTTTTT
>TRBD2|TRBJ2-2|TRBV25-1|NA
CASSEYKSGGAGELFF
TGTGCCAGCAGTGAATATAAAAGCGGGGGGGCCGGGGAGCTGTTTTTT
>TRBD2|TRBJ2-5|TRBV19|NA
CASSIGGGSETQYF
TGTGCCAGTAGTATTGGGGGGGGGAGTGAGACCCAGTACTTC
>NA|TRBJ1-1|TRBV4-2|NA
CASSQGRENTEAFF
TGTGCCAGCAGCCAAGGTCGGGAGAACACTGAAGCTTTCTTT
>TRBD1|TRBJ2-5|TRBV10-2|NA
CASSGTGETQYF
TGCGCCAGCAGCGGGACAGGGGAGACCCAGTACTTC
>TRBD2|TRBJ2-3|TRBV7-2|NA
CASSSTTSGGTQYF
TGTGCCAGCAGCTCTACTACTAGCGGGGGTACGCAGTATTTT
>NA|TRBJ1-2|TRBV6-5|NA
CASRQTNYGYTF
TGTGCCAGCAGGCAGACTAACTATGGCTACACCTTC
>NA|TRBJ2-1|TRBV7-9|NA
CASSYHGVRGTYNEQFF
TGTGCCAGCAGCTACCACGGCGTTAGGGGTACCTACAATGAGCAGTTCTTC
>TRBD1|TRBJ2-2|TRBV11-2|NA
CASSSGQGDTGELFF
TGTGCCAGCAGCTCGGGACAGGGGGACACCGGGGAGCTGTTTTTT
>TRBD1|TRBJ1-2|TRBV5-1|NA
CASRSRTGNYGYTF
TGCGCCAGCAGATCACGGACAGGGAACTATGGCTACACCTTC
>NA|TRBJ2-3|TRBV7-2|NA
CASSSRTGDTQYF
TGTGCCAGCAGCTCGCGAACAGGGGATACGCAGTATTTT
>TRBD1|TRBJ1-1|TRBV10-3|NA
CAIKGAGQNTEAFF
TGTGCCATTAAGGGGGCAGGGCAGAACACTGAAGCTTTCTTT
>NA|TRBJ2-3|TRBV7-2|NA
CASSPADTQYF
TGTGCCAGCAGCCCCGCAGATACGCAGTATTTT
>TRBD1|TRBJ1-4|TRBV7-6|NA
CASSWRQGPNEKLFF
TGTGCCAGCAGCTGGAGACAGGGCCCTAATGAAAAACTGTTTTTT
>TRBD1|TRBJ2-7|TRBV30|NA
CAWSVQGGYEQYF
TGTGCCTGGAGTGTACAGGGGGGATACGAGCAGTACTTC